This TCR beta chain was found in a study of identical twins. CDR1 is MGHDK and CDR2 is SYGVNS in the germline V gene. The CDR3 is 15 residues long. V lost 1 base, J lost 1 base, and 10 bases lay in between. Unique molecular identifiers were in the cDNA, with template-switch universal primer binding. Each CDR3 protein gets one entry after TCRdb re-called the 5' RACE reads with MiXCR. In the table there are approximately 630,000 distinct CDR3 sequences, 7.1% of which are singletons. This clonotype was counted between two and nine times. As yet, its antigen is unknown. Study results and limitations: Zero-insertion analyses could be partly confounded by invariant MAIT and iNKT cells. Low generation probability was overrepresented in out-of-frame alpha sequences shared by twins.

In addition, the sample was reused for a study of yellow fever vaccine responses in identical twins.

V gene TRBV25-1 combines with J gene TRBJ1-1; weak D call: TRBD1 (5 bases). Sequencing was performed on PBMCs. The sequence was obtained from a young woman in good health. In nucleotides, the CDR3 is TGTGCCAGCAGTGAATTGGGGGTTCGGAACACTGAAGCTTTCTTT. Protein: CASSELGVRNTEAFF.